This paragraph covers one TCR beta chain sequence. Which antigen it targets is not known. Base qualities are not provided; no much larger clone lies one nucleotide away. CDR1 and CDR2, per the germline V gene, are LGHNT and FRNRAP. Germline trimming: 7 bases from V, 5 bases from J; junction bases outside gene matches: 14. There are 16 amino acids in the CDR3, from cysteine to phenylalanine inclusive. This entry keeps only the CDR3 DNA: 48 bases, framed from base 1. This sample is part of a study of T cell responses to AZD1222 COVID-19 vaccine (dated by TCRdb to the early 2020s). At the level of the whole study: TCR sequencing was performed for fewer than 250 trial participants, of whom some 200 were given two doses of AZD1222 and some 26 were given two doses of MenACWY control vaccine. Enrollment into the trials was organized by age into subgroups of 18-55, 56-69 and 70-plus years, and those subgroups contained approximately 160, 26 and 62 TCR-sequenced participants, respectively. What the study reported, not specific to this receptor: Conclusions about previously exposed vaccinees are limited because only 6 or 7 AZD1222 recipients were SARS-CoV-2 seropositive at baseline. Because no samples from the day 14 peak response were available, repertoires could be characterized only after the peak T cell response. Participants were mostly white British and included more females than males, and it was suggested by the authors that clonal diversity may have been underestimated. The vaccine-associated CD4 TCRs covered the entire spike protein, and the dominant responses fell in regions 160-218 and 743-854. After two AZD1222 doses, both the breadth and the depth of spike-specific TCRs were significantly higher than at day 0 and than in MenACWY recipients. Reportedly, close to half of the unique spike-specific TCRs recognized epitopes lying outside the regions that are mutated in the B.1.351 and B.1.1.7 variants. The 56-69-year group was small, and its depth increase did not reach significance, likely because of low power.

Reading the label with the study, this specimen's time point is: about 28 days (+/-7) after the second vaccine dose. AZD1222 recipients with second doses at about 4 weeks or about 12 weeks were pooled, because spike-specific TCR depth and breadth did not differ between schedules. Vaccinee samples came from UK trials COV001 and COV002, including a single-blind randomized controlled phase 2/3 trial of AZD1222 (ChAdOx1 nCoV-19) in healthy adults. For TCRbeta chain sequencing, PBMC samples from trial participants were taken at day 0 and at day 28 after the second dose. The CDR3 regions of human TCRbeta chains were subjected to immunosequencing. Turning to the authors' computational methods: TCRs in the repertoires were matched against a reference library of SARS-CoV-2-specific TCRs that had been generated with the MIRA antigen-specificity platform. Breadth was defined as the fraction of unique TCRs that were SARS-CoV-2-associated, and depth was defined as the fraction of total T cells that were SARS-CoV-2-associated. Using the MIRA data, each spike-specific TCR was assigned both to the spike region to which the TCR was reactive and to a CD4 or CD8 class. Log10-transformed breadth and depth values were compared by one-way ANOVA with Sidak's multiple comparisons tests. As stored in TCRdb, this immuneACCESS dataset retains in-frame rearrangements with V and J assigned. A fraction of the clones does not appear; measured against another copy, unresolved V genes explain less than half of the discrepancy, and the remainder lacks a known reason. V, J and clone size derive from that table, while D and trimming were established from the DNA sequence. A total of about 94,000 clones appear in this sample, 85% of them only once. 4.5% of the sample rests with the top ten.

This specimen was peripheral blood, taken 28 days after the second AZD1222 dose. The receptor's source is an adult who received the AZD1222 COVID-19 vaccine. This chain is built from TRBV12-5 and TRBJ2-1; the central 7 bases match TRBD1. The encoded CDR3 is CASVRNPLTGDNEQFF. The base sequence is TGTGCTAGTGTCAGAAACCCCCTCACAGGGGACAATGAGCAGTTCTTC.